This T cell receptor beta chain emerged from a study of shared clonotypes between healthy human individuals. Whole-study context: Per-donor plates numbered three CD4 naive, three CD4 memory, two CD8 naive and one CD8 memory. The study, taken as a whole, reports: Since donors were few, the genetic and exposure-history diversity represented was limited. Non-shared clonotypes were found to have lower generation probabilities than the clonotypes that were shared by all four of the sorted-subset donors.

Profiled with immunoSEQ multiplex PCR; TCRdb holds only in-frame clones, not every one. The data contain 1.6 million or so clones, 96% of them singletons. Looked up from germline, CDR1 is MNHEY and CDR2 is SMNVEV (reference sequence). This CDR3 comprises 16 residues. With 6 bases clipped from V and 3 bases from J, the junction kept 9 bases outside the gene matches. Concerning this clone itself: Its target is not known.

Sequenced: naive CD4+ T cells sorted from blood. Subset denoted: CD45RA+ positively selected. The clonotype comes from a man aged 25-45 years in good health. The rearrangement joins TRBV27 to TRBJ2-7; 12 bases map to TRBD2. CDR3 sequence (DNA): TGTGCCAGCAGGTACCTAGCGGGAGGGTCTGGCTACGAGCAGTACTTC. This encodes CASRYLAGGSGYEQYF.